This T cell receptor beta chain was captured by sequencing in a study of T cell responses to AZD1222 COVID-19 vaccine. Study results and limitations: None of the repertoires were sampled until the peak T cell response had passed. Spike-wide coverage was observed for vaccine-associated CD4 TCRs, with dominant responses at 160-218 and 743-854.

Profiled with immunoSEQ multiplex PCR; TCRdb holds only in-frame clones, not every one. The sample holds around 210,000 clones, 94% seen once. This clone appeared a few times. Its antigen is as yet unknown. This CDR3 has 17 amino acids. V was clipped by 7 bases and J by 2 bases, with 24 bases between them. CDR1 is SNHLY and CDR2 is FYNNEI in the germline V gene. This sample comprised peripheral blood, obtained 28 days after the second dose of the MenACWY control vaccine. This TCR came from an adult who received the MenACWY meningococcal vaccine as a control. V gene TRBV2 combines with J gene TRBJ2-7; possible D gene TRBD1, 6 bases. CDR3 region: CASIEGEGGLRTYEQYF. The CDR3 DNA reads as TGTGCCAGCATCGAAGGGGAAGGGGGTCTAAGAACCTACGAGCAGTACTTC. Together with reference TRBV2 and TRBJ2-7, the CDR3 gives the full variable domain: EPEVTQTPSHQVTQMGQEVILRCVPISNHLYFYWYRQILGQKVEFLVSFYNNEISEKSEIFDDQFSVERPDGSNFTLKIRSTKLEDSAMYFCASIEGEGGLRTYEQYFGPGTRLTVT.